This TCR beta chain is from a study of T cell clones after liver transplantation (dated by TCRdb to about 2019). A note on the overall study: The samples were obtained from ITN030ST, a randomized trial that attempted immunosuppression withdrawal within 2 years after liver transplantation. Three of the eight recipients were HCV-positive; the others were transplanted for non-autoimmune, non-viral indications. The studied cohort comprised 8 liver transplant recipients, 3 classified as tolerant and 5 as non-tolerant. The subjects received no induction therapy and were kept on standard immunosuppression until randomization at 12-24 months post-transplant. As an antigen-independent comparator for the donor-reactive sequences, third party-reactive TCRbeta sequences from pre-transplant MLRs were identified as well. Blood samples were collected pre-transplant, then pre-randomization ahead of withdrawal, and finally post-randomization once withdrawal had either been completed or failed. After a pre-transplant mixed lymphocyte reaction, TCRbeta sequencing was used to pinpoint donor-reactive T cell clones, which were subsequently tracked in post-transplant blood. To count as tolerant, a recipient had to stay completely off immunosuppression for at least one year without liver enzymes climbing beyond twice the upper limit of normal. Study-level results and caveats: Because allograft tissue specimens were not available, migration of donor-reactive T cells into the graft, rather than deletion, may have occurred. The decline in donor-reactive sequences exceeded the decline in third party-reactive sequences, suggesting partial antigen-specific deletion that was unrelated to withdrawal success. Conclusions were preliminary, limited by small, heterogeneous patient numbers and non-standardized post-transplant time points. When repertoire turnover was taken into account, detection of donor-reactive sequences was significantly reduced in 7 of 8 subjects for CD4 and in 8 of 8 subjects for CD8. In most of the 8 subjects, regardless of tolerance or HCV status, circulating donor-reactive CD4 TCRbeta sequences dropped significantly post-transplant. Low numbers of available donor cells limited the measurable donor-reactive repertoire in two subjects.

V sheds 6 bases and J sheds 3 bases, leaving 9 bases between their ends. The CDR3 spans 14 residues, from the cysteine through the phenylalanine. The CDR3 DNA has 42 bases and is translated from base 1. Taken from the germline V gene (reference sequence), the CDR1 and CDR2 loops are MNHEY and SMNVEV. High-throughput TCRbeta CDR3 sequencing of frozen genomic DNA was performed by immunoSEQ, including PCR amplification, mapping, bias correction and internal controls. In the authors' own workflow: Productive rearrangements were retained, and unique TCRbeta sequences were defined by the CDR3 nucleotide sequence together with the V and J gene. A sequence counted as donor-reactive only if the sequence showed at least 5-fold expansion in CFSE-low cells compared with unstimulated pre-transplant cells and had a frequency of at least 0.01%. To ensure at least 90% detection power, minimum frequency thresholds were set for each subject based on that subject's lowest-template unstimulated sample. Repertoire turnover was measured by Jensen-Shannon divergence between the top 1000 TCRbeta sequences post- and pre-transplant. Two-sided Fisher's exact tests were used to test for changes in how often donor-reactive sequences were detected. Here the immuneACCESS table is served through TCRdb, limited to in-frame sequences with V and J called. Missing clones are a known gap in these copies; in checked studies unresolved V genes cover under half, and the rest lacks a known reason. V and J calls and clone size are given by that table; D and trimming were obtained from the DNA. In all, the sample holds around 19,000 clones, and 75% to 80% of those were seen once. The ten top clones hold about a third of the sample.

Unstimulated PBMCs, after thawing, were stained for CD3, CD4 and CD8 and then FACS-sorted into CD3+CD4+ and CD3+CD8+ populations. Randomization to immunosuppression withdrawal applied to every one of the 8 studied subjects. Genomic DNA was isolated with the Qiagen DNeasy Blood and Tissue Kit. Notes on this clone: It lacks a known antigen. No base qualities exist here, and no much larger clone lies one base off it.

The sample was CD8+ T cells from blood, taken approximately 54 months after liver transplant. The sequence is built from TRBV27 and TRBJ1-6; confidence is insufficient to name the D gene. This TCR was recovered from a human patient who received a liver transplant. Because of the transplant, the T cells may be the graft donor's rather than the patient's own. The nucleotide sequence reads TGTGCCAGCAGCTCCGTGGACTATAATTCACCCCTCCACTTT. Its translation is CASSSVDYNSPLHF.